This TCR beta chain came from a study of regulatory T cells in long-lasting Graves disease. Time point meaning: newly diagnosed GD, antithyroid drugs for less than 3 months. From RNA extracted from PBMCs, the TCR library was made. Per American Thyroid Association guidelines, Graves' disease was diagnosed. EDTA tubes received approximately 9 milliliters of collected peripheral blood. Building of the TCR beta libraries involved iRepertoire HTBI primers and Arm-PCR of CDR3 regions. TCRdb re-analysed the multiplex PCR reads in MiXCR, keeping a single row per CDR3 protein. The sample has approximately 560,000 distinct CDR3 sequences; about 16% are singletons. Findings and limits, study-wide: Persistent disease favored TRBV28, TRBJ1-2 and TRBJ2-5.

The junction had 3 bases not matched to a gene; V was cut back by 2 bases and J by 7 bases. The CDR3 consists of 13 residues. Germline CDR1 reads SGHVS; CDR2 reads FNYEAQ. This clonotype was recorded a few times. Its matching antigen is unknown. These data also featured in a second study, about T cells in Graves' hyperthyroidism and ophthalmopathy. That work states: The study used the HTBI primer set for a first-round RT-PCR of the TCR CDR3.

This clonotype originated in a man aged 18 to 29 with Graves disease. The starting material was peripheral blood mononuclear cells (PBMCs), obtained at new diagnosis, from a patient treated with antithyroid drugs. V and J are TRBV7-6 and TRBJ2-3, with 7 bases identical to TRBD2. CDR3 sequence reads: CASSLSTSNTQYF. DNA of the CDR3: TGTGCCAGCAGCTTATCGACTAGCAATACGCAGTATTTT.